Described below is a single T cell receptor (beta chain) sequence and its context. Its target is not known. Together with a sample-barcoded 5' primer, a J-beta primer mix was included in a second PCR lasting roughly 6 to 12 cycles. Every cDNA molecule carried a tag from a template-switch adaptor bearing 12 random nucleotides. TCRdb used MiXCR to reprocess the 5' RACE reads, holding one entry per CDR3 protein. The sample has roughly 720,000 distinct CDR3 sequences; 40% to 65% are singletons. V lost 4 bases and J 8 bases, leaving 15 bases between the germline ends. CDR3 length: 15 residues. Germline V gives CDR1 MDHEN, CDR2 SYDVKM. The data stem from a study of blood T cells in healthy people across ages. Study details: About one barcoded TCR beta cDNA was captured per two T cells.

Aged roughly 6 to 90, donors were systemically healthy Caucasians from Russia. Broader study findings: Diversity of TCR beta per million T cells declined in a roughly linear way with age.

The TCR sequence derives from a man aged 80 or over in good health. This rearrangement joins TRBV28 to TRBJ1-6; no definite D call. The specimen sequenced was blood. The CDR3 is CASSSPSGPHSPLHF. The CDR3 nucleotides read TGTGCCAGCAGTTCCCCATCCGGCCCCCATTCACCCCTCCACTTT.